A single sample is the source of the 15 T cell receptor beta chains below, sequenced in a study of read filtering for tumor transcriptome and immune sequencing. The library was built from about 370 ng RNA with molecular barcoded adaptors for alpha/delta and beta/gamma chains. TCRdb ran MiXCR on the reads and lists one entry per CDR3 protein. The sample holds around 130,000 distinct CDR3 sequences, under 15% seen once. Sample: a population of CD138-negative cells sorted from bone marrow. These TCRs come from a donor at least 40 years old with multiple myeloma.

This clonotype was recorded at least ten times. The J gene is TRBJ2-1, the V gene TRBV11-1, with 13 bases identical to TRBD2. Germline loops: CDR1 SGHAT, CDR2 FQDESV (reference sequence). The ends lost 5 bases at V and 10 bases at J; junction bases unmatched: 8. The CDR3 extends over 15 amino acids. The CDR3, as DNA: TGTGCCAGCAGCACCCCTACTAGCGGGGGGGCCGAGCAGTTCTTC. Protein: CASSTPTSGGAEQFF.

This chain joins TRBV6-6 and TRBJ2-1; D might be TRBD1 or TRBD2, each matching 6 bases. This CDR3 has 17 amino acids. The germline gives CDR1 MNHNY, CDR2 SVGAGI (reference sequence). Trimming shortened V by 6 bases and J by 0 bases, and 18 bases separated the two germline ends. The CDR3 region is CASSQGIGGSSYNEQFF. Here the CDR3 DNA reads TGTGCCAGCAGCCAGGGAATAGGGGGGAGCTCCTACAATGAGCAGTTCTTC.

At least ten counts were recorded for this clonotype. The chain combines TRBV7-3 with TRBJ2-1; tentatively, D is TRBD2 (6 bases). Germline CDR1 reads SGHTA; CDR2 reads FQGTGA. The length of the CDR3 is 13 residues. V lost 4 bases and J 6 bases, leaving 10 bases between the germline ends. The CDR3 region is CASSSTSLNEQFF. As DNA, the CDR3 is TGTGCCAGCAGCTCAACTAGCCTCAATGAGCAGTTCTTC. Combining the CDR3 with reference TRBV7-3 and TRBJ2-1 gives the whole variable domain GAGVSQTPSNKVTEKGKYVELRCDPISGHTALYWYRQSLGQGPEFLIYFQGTGAADDSGLPNDRFFAVRPEGSVSTLKIQRTERGDSAVYLCASSSTSLNEQFFGPGTRLTVL.

The sample holds a few counts of this clonotype. A clone one base away is much larger, so this may be a read error. No conserved phenylalanine or tryptophan is present at the end of the CDR3, so a read error is the likely explanation. The chain uses TRBV20-1 and TRBJ2-3, with TRBD2 as a possible D gene (5 bases). The CDR3 is made up of 14 amino acids. Germline CDR1 is DFQATT and CDR2 is SNEGSKA (reference sequence). The V gene lost 6 bases and the J gene lost 6 bases, with 19 bases spanning the gap. The CDR3 here is CSASERAFGDTQYS. For the CDR3, the DNA is TGCAGTGCCAGCGAGAGGGCCTTTGGGGATACGCAGTATTCT.

Many counts were recorded for this clonotype. The genes are TRBV6-2 or TRBV6-3 and TRBJ2-3; 10 bases are shared with TRBD2. J gave up 4 bases and V 2 bases, and 9 bases lay outside the gene matches. Germline V lookup: CDR1 MNHEY, CDR2 SVGEGT. The CDR3 loop spans 17 amino acids. The CDR3 sequence is CASSYARSGLAPDTQYF. Written as DNA, the CDR3 is TGTGCCAGCAGTTACGCCAGATCGGGACTAGCGCCAGATACGCAGTATTTT.

In regard to this clonotype: Possible read error: a much larger clone is one base away. V and J are TRBV6-6 and TRBJ2-2, with 8 positions matching TRBD1. The V gene end was trimmed by 5 bases and the J gene end by 5 bases; junction bases not matched to a gene: 10. CDR3 size: 16 residues. Germline V lookup: CDR1 MNHNY, CDR2 SVGAGI (reference sequence). Here the CDR3 reads CASSPGGGCRTGELFF. In DNA form, the CDR3 reads TGTGCCAGCAGTCCAGGGGGCGGTTGTCGTACCGGGGAGCTGTTTTTT.

In the case of this clonotype: Just one base apart from a much larger clone, this may be a read error. J is TRBJ1-5 and V is TRBV19; D is unclear. Germline V lookup: CDR1 LNHDA, CDR2 SQIVND (reference sequence). The CDR3 sequence is 13 residues long. Trimming shortened V by 5 bases and J by 4 bases, and 9 bases separated the two germline ends. Written as DNA, the CDR3 is TGTGCCAGTAGTGCGCAGGTTAATCAGCCCCAGCATTTT. This encodes CASSAQVNQPQHF.

With regard to this clonotype: This sequence may be a read error, since a much larger clone differs from it by one base. The DNA of the CDR3 is TGTGCCAGCAGCGTAGGGCCAGCAGCCAACACCGGGGAGCTGTTTTTT. It encodes CASSVGPAANTGELFF. V and J are TRBV9 and TRBJ2-2; D gene unclear. Germline V gives CDR1 SGDLS, CDR2 YYNGEE. Trimming cost V 0 bases and J 2 bases, with 11 bases left between them. This CDR3 is 16 amino acids long.

This clonotype came up a few times. The chain joins TRBV6-5 to TRBJ2-7, with 9 positions matching TRBD1. The CDR3 has 15 amino acids. The germline CDR1 and CDR2 sequences are MNHEY and SVGAGI. J was trimmed by 0 bases and V by 6 bases; bases with no gene match: 6. The CDR3 loop reads CASSTGGRSSYEQYF. CDR3 DNA: TGTGCCAGCAGCACAGGGGGCCGGAGCTCCTACGAGCAGTACTTC.

In regard to this clonotype: At one end, the junction sequence differs from germline, possibly due to a read error. The genes are TRBV7-2 and TRBJ1-5, with D possibly being TRBD1 (6 bases). CDR3 length equals 12 residues. Looked up from germline, CDR1 is SGHTA and CDR2 is FQGNSA. The CDR3 DNA reads as TGTGCCAGCAGCTCAAGTACAGGGACCCAGCTTTTT. Residues: CASSSSTGTQLF.

In its sample, this clonotype was seen many times. The chain has TRBV11-2 and TRBJ2-2; no firm D call. Germline CDR1 reads SGHAT; CDR2 reads FQNNGV. This CDR3 is 15 amino acids long. The ends were cut back, 1 base at V and 0 bases at J, with 6 bases in the middle. This chain's CDR3 is CASSLGRSNTGELFF. In DNA form, the CDR3 reads TGTGCCAGCAGCTTAGGGCGATCGAACACCGGGGAGCTGTTTTTT. Filled out from reference TRBV11-2 and TRBJ2-2, the complete variable domain reads EAGVAQSPRYKIIEKRQSVAFWCNPISGHATLYWYQQILGQGPKLLIQFQNNGVVDDSQLPKDRFSAERLKGVDSTLKIQPAKLEDSAVYLCASSLGRSNTGELFFGEGSRLTVL.

This clonotype appeared many times. V and J are TRBV10-3 and TRBJ2-3; tentative D call: TRBD2 (6 bases). CDR3 length: 14 amino acids. The V end was cut by 10 bases, the J end by 0 bases, with 14 bases between. The germline gives CDR1 ENHRY, CDR2 SYGVKD. Here the CDR3 reads CATGGGGSTDTQYF. The CDR3 bases are TGTGCCACCGGAGGAGGAGGGAGCACAGATACGCAGTATTTT.

This clonotype was found many times. This rearrangement joins TRBV5-1 to TRBJ2-1; TRBD1 aligns across 8 bases. The CDR3 is 16 residues long. Germline CDR1 and CDR2: SGHRS and YFSETQ. V dropped 4 bases and J dropped 3; count of bases not matched to a gene: 9. This CDR3 reads CASSIRTGRVYNEQFF. The CDR3 DNA reads as TGCGCCAGCAGCATCCGGACAGGGCGAGTCTACAATGAGCAGTTCTTC.

Points on this clonotype: An end of the junction differs from the germline gene, which may be a read error. The chain employs TRBV7-2 and TRBJ2-1; 10 bases agree with TRBD2. This CDR3 has 16 amino acids. The germline CDR1 and CDR2 sequences are SGHTA and FQGNSA. The CDR3 protein is CASSLQPSGGLNEQSF. The CDR3 nucleotides read TGTGCCAGCAGCTTACAGCCTAGCGGGGGACTCAACGAGCAGTCCTTC.

A few counts support this clonotype. The chain's CDR3 is CASSWGGQTGTDTQYF. The DNA of the CDR3 is TGCGCCAGCAGCTGGGGGGGACAGACCGGCACAGATACGCAGTATTTT. The chain is built from TRBV5-1 and TRBJ2-3; either TRBD1 or TRBD2 may fit D (7 bases each). Germline V gene lookup returns CDR1 SGHRS and CDR2 YFSETQ. The CDR3 consists of 16 residues. Trimming took 3 bases from V and 1 from J, leaving 15 bases between them.